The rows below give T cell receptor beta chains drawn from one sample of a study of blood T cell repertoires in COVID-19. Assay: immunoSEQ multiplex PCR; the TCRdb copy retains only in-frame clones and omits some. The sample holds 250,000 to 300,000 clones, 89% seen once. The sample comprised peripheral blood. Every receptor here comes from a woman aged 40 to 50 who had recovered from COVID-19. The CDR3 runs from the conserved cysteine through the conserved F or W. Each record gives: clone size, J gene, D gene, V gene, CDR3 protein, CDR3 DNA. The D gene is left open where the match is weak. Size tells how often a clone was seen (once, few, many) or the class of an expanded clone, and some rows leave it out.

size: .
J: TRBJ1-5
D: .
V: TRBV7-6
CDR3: CASSPSSGASNQPQHF
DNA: TGTGCCAGCAGCCCCAGTTCAGGGGCCAGCAATCAGCCCCAGCATTTT

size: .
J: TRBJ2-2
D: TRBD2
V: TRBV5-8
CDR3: CASSFPGLAGETGELFF
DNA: TGTGCCAGCAGCTTCCCAGGACTAGCGGGAGAAACCGGGGAGCTGTTTTTT

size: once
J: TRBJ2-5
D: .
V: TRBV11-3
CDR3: CASSLRGGGIETQYF
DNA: TGTGCCAGCAGCTTGCGAGGGGGAGGGATCGAGACCCAGTACTTC

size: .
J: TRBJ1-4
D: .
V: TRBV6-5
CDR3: CASSSGLREKLFF
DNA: TGTGCCAGCAGTTCAGGGTTACGAGAAAAACTGTTTTTT

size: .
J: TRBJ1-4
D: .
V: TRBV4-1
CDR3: CASSPENPTNEKLFF
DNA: TGCGCCAGCAGCCCGGAGAATCCAACTAATGAAAAACTGTTTTTT

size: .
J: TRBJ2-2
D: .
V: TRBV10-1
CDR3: CASSLKQGVGELFF
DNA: TGCGCCAGCAGCTTAAAACAGGGTGTCGGGGAGCTGTTTTTT

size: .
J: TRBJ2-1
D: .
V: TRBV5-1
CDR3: CASSLAPGLYNEQFF
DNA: TGCGCCAGCAGCTTGGCTCCGGGACTCTACAATGAGCAGTTCTTC

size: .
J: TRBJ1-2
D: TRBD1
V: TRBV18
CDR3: CASSPTPTGSNYGYTF
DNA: TGTGCCAGCTCCCCTACGCCGACAGGGTCTAACTATGGCTACACCTTC

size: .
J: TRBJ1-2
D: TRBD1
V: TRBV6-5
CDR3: CASSYGTGTGYTF
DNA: TGTGCCAGCAGTTATGGGACAGGGACCGGCTACACCTTC

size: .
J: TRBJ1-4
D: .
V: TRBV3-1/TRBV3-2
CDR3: CASSQNRDGKLFF
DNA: TGTGCCAGCAGCCAAAACAGGGACGGAAAACTGTTTTTT

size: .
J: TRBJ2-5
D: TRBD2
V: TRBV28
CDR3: CASSPSAGGGETQYF
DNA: TGTGCCAGCAGTCCCTCAGCGGGGGGGGGAGAGACCCAGTACTTC

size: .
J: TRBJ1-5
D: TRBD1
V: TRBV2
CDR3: CASRPQGESNQPQHF
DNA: TGTGCCAGCCGACCACAGGGGGAGAGCAATCAGCCCCAGCATTTT

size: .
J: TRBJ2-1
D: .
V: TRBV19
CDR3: CASGGGPGNEQFF
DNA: TGTGCCAGTGGCGGAGGGCCGGGCAATGAGCAGTTCTTC

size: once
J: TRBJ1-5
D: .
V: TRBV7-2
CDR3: CASSPYGLYSNQPQHF
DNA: TGTGCCAGCAGCCCCTATGGGCTGTATAGCAATCAGCCCCAGCATTTT

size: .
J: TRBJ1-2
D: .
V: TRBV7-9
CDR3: CASSPGQLNYGYTF
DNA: TGTGCCAGCAGCCCCGGACAGCTCAACTATGGCTACACCTTC

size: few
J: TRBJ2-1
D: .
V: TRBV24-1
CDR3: CATSATGPGRNEQFF
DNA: TGTGCCACCAGTGCGACAGGCCCCGGGAGGAATGAGCAGTTCTTC

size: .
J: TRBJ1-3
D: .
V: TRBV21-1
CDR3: CASSKLGRAGNTIYF
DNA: TGTGCCAGCAGCAAGTTAGGGAGGGCTGGAAACACCATATATTTT

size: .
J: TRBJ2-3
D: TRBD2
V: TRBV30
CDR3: CAWSLLAGEGDTQYF
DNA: TGTGCCTGGAGTTTACTAGCGGGGGAAGGGGATACGCAGTATTTT

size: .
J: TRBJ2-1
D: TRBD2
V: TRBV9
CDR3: CASSLTSGGYNEQFF
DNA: TGTGCCAGCAGCCTGACTAGCGGGGGTTACAATGAGCAGTTCTTC

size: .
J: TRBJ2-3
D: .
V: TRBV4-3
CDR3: CASSQPGTADTQYF
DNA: TGCGCCAGCAGCCAGCCAGGTACCGCAGATACGCAGTATTTT

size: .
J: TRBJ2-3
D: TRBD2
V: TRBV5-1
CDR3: CASSTSAGAGTDTQYF
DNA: TGCGCCAGCAGCACTTCAGCGGGGGCCGGCACAGATACGCAGTATTTT

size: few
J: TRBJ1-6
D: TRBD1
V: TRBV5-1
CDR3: CASSKDREDSPLHF
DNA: TGCGCCAGCAGTAAAGACAGGGAGGATTCACCCCTCCACTTT

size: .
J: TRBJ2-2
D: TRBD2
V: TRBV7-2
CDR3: CASSLRLAGVGTGELFF
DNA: TGTGCCAGCAGCTTAAGACTAGCGGGAGTTGGGACCGGGGAGCTGTTTTTT

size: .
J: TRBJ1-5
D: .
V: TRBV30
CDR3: CAWSGTDQPQHF
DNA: TGTGCCTGGAGTGGGACAGATCAGCCCCAGCATTTT

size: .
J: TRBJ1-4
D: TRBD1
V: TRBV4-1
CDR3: CASSQDEGTGAKGLFF
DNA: TGCGCCAGCAGCCAAGATGAGGGGACAGGGGCGAAGGGACTGTTTTTT

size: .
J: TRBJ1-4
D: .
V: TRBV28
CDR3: CASSLVQSTNEKLFF
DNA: TGTGCCAGCAGTTTAGTACAGTCTACTAATGAAAAACTGTTTTTT

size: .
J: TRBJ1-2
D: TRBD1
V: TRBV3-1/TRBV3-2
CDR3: CASSHTPTGTGDGYTF
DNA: TGTGCCAGCAGCCACACACCCACCGGGACAGGGGACGGCTACACCTTC

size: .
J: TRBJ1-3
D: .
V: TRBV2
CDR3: CASTPPPQRIAGNTIYF
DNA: TGTGCCAGCACCCCGCCTCCTCAGCGTATTGCTGGAAACACCATATATTTT

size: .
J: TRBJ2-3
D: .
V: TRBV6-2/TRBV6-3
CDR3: CASSSQLSTDTQYF
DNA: TGTGCCAGCAGTTCCCAACTAAGCACAGATACGCAGTATTTT

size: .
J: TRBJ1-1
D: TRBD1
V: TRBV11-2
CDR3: CASSLVTGAITNTEAFF
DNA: TGTGCCAGCAGCTTAGTGACAGGGGCGATCACGAACACTGAAGCTTTCTTT

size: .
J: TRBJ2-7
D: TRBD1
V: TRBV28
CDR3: CASSSPGQGSKEQYF
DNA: TGTGCCAGCAGTTCACCGGGACAGGGGAGCAAGGAGCAGTACTTC

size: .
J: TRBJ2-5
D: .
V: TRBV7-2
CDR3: CASGPGNRDSSYF
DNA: TGTGCCAGCGGACCCGGAAACCGGGACTCATCCTACTTC

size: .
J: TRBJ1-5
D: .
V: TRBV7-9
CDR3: CASRGGNQPQHF
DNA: TGTGCCAGCCGGGGTGGCAATCAGCCCCAGCATTTT

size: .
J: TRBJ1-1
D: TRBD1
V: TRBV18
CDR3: CASSPSLTGAEAFF
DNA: TGTGCCAGCTCACCCTCCTTGACAGGGGCTGAAGCTTTCTTT